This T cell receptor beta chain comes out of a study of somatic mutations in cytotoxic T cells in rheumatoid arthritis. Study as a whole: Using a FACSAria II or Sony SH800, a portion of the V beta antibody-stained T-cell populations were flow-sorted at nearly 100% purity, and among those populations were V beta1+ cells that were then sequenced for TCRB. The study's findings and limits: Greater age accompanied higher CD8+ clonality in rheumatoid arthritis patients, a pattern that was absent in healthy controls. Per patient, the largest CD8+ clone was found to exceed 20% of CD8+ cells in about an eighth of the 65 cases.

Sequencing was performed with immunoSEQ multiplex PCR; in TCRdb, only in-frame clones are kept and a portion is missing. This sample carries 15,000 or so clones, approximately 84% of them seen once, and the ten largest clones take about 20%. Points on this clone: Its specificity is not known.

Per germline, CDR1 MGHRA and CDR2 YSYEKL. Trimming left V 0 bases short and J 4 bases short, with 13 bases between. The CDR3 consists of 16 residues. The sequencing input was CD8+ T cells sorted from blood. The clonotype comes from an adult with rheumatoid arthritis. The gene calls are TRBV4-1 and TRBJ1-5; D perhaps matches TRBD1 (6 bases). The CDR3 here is CASSQDLTGWNQPQHF. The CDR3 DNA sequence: TGCGCCAGCAGCCAAGATTTAACAGGGTGGAATCAGCCCCAGCATTTT.